This is a list of T cell receptor beta chains from one sample in a study of T-cell reconstitution after alpha-beta-depleted transplantation in children. TCRdb reanalysed the PCR reads using MiXCR and keeps one entry per CDR3 protein. The sample yields hundreds of thousands of distinct CDR3 sequences, 15% to 20% seen once. This material consisted of PBMCs from the stem cell graft donor, taken from the stem cell graft. The receptors were gathered from a human donor who donated a stem cell graft to a child with acute lymphoblastic leukemia. Both conserved end residues are part of each CDR3. A D gene is named only where the DNA matches it firmly. Only some rows state a clone size, as once, few, many or a class for expanded clones.

few	TRBV7-9	TRBJ2-2	TRBD2	TGTGCCAGCAGCCCGAACCTCGGGAGGACGAACACCGGGGAGCTGTTTTTT	CASSPNLGRTNTGELFF
-	TRBV24-1	TRBJ2-3	TRBD2	TGTGCCACCAGTGGGGCGGGAGGGCCAGATACGCAGTATTTT	CATSGAGGPDTQYF
-	TRBV19	TRBJ2-1	TRBD2	TGTGCCAGTAGTAGAATACTAGCGGGAGCCTACAATGAGCAGTTCTTC	CASSRILAGAYNEQFF
-	TRBV20-1	TRBJ2-1	-	TGCAGTGCTAGTAGCGCTCCCTATAATTACAATGAGCAGTTCTTC	CSASSAPYNYNEQFF
-	TRBV10-3	TRBJ2-3	TRBD2	TGTGGCGTCAGCGGGGGCACAGATACGCAGTATTTT	CGVSGGTDTQYF
-	TRBV7-9	TRBJ2-5	TRBD2	TGTGCCAGCAGCTTATGGAGACTAGCGAGAAAAGAGACCCAGTACTTC	CASSLWRLARKETQYF
-	TRBV5-1	TRBJ2-2	-	TGCGCCAGCAGACCGGGGGTAGGCAACACCGGGGAGCTGTTTTTT	CASRPGVGNTGELFF
-	TRBV29-1	TRBJ2-7	-	TGCAGCGTCATCTACTACGAGCAGTACTTC	CSVIYYEQYF
few	TRBV9	TRBJ2-2	TRBD1	TGTGCCAGCAGTGTGACAGGGAATCCCGGGGAGCTGTTTTTT	CASSVTGNPGELFF
few	TRBV4-1	TRBJ1-2	TRBD1	TGCGCCAGCAGCCAAGAATCGTTATCAGGGGGCGGAGGCTACACCTTC	CASSQESLSGGGGYTF
-	TRBV11-2	TRBJ2-1	-	TGTGCCAGCCGAACCAGGCCCGATGAGCAGTTCTTC	CASRTRPDEQFF
-	TRBV12-3/TRBV12-4	TRBJ1-2	-	TGTGCCAGCAGTTTAGTCCTGCAGGGTCTCCCTTCAGATGGCTATACCTTC	CASSLVLQGLPSDGYTF
-	TRBV10-2	TRBJ2-2	-	TGCGCCAGCAGGGCTGCAGGGATCGCCGGGGAGCTGTTTTTT	CASRAAGIAGELFF
-	TRBV7-9	TRBJ2-7	TRBD1	TGTGCCACCCGACAGGGGAGCTCCTACGAGCAGTACTTC	CATRQGSSYEQYF
few	TRBV12-3/TRBV12-4	TRBJ1-5	-	TGTGCCAGCAGTTTCCAACAGGGAGCGGGTCAGCCCCAGCATTTT	CASSFQQGAGQPQHF
few	TRBV29-1	TRBJ2-5	-	TGCAGCGTTGATTGGACAGACCAAGAGACCCAGTACTTC	CSVDWTDQETQYF
few	TRBV5-1	TRBJ1-4	TRBD1	TGCGCCAGCAGCTTGGCCTCAGGGGGCAGTGAAAAACTGTTTTTT	CASSLASGGSEKLFF
-	TRBV11-1	TRBJ2-3	TRBD1	TGTGCCAGCAGCCCCAGACAGGGGGCAGGCACAGATACGCAGTATTTT	CASSPRQGAGTDTQYF
-	TRBV10-3	TRBJ2-1	TRBD1	TGTGCCATCAGTCCAGACAGGGGGAGTGAGCAGTTCTTC	CAISPDRGSEQFF
-	TRBV20-1	TRBJ1-2	-	TGCAGTGCTAGGAGTGAAAACTATGGCTACACCTTC	CSARSENYGYTF
few	TRBV4-1	TRBJ2-7	-	TGCGCCAGCAGCCAAGAGTCAGGCTTAATCACCCAGGATCAGCAGTACTTC	CASSQESGLITQDQQYF
few	TRBV11-2	TRBJ1-5	-	TGTGCCAGCAGCTTAAAACAGGGTTATCAGCCCCAGCATTTT	CASSLKQGYQPQHF
-	TRBV29-1	TRBJ2-7	-	TGCAGCGTTCAAACTAGCATCTACGAGCAGTACTTC	CSVQTSIYEQYF
few	TRBV7-3	TRBJ2-2	-	TGTGCCAGCAGCTTAACTAGCGTTTCCACCGGGGAGCTGTTTTTT	CASSLTSVSTGELFF
-	TRBV7-2	TRBJ2-1	-	TGTGCCAGCAGCCTCCCGGGGCGGGGCAATGAGCAGTTCTTC	CASSLPGRGNEQFF
few	TRBV2	TRBJ2-7	-	TGTGCCAGCAGTCTGCAAGCAGGCATCTCCTACGAGCAGTACTTC	CASSLQAGISYEQYF
few	TRBV5-1	TRBJ1-2	TRBD1	TGCGCCAGCAGCTTGGATCGGTTGGCCAGGGGGGCTAACTATGGCTACACCTTC	CASSLDRLARGANYGYTF
-	TRBV29-1	TRBJ2-3	-	TGCAGCGGACTAGGGGACCCAGATACGCAGTATTTT	CSGLGDPDTQYF
-	TRBV7-9	TRBJ2-7	-	TGTGCCAGCAGCGCCCCCCGAGGCTCAGGACTCTACGAGCAGTACTTC	CASSAPRGSGLYEQYF
-	TRBV20-1	TRBJ2-7	TRBD2	TGCAGTGCTCCGACTAGCGGGAACTACGAGCAGTACTTC	CSAPTSGNYEQYF
-	TRBV12-3/TRBV12-4	TRBJ1-1	TRBD1	TGTGCCAGCACCCCCCTGGGGACAGGGAATGAAGCTTTCTTT	CASTPLGTGNEAFF
-	TRBV30	TRBJ2-2	-	TGTGCCTGCCCAGGGACCGGGGAGCTGTTTTTT	CACPGTGELFF
many	TRBV5-1	TRBJ1-2	-	TGCGCCAGCAGCTTGAAGACCTACGGGGACAACTATGGCTACACCTTC	CASSLKTYGDNYGYTF
-	TRBV4-1	TRBJ2-3	TRBD2	TGCGCCAGCAGCCAATCCCCCCCTGGAAGGCCACGGGGGGGTACGCAGTATTTT	CASSQSPPGRPRGGTQYF
few	TRBV11-2	TRBJ2-1	-	TGTGCCAGCAGCTCGGGCGGCGGGATTTCCAATGAGCAGTTCTTC	CASSSGGGISNEQFF
few	TRBV12-3/TRBV12-4	TRBJ1-4	TRBD1	TGTGCCAGCAGTCCGGACAGGGGGGGTGAAAAACTGTTTTTT	CASSPDRGGEKLFF
-	TRBV6-5	TRBJ2-7	TRBD1	TGTGCCAGCAGTTACGGCGTGACAGGGGCGCGAATCGAGCAGTACTTC	CASSYGVTGARIEQYF
few	TRBV27	TRBJ2-7	-	TGTGCCAGCGCGGGACAAACCTACGAGCAGTACTTC	CASAGQTYEQYF
-	TRBV5-6	TRBJ2-3	-	TGTGCCAGCAGCTTGTGGACCGGGGATACGCAGTATTTT	CASSLWTGDTQYF
-	TRBV19	TRBJ2-1	-	TGTGCCAGTAGCCCGGGACGGATGGACTCCTACAATGAGCAGTTCTTC	CASSPGRMDSYNEQFF
-	TRBV7-2	TRBJ2-5	-	TGTGCCAGCAGCTTAAGGGTGGTGGAGACCCAGTACTTC	CASSLRVVETQYF
-	TRBV20-1	TRBJ1-6	-	TGCAGTGCCCCCCCAGTGGGAAATTCACCCCTCCACTTT	CSAPPVGNSPLHF
few	TRBV4-1	TRBJ2-7	-	TGCGCCAGCAGCCAAGATCTGGGGGAGCCCCACGAGCAGTACTTC	CASSQDLGEPHEQYF
-	TRBV25-1	TRBJ1-1	-	TGTGCCAGCAGTGAATCGATGGACGGACGTTCTGAAGCTTTCTTT	CASSESMDGRSEAFF
many	TRBV12-3/TRBV12-4	TRBJ2-3	-	TGTGCCAGCAGTTTAGGGGCCACAGATACGCAGTATTTT	CASSLGATDTQYF
-	TRBV3-1	TRBJ2-1	-	TGTGCCAGCAGCCAGCGGTCCCGTGAGCAGTTCTTC	CASSQRSREQFF